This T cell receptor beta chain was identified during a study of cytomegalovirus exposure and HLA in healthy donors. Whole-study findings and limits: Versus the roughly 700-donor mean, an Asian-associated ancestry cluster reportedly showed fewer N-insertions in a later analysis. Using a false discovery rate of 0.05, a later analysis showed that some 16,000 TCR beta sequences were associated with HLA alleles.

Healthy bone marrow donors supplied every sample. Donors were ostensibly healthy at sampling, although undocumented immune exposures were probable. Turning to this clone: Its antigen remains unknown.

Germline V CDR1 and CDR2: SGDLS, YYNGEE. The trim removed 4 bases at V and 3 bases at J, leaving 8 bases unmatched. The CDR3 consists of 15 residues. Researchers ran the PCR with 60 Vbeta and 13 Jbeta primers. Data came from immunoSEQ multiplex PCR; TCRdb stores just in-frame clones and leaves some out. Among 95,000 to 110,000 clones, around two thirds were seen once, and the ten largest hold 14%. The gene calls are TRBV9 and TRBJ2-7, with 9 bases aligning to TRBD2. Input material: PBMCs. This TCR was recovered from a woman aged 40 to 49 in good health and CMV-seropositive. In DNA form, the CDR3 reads TGTGCCAGCAGCCCTCAAGCGGGGGGCCTCTACGAGCAGTACTTC. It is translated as CASSPQAGGLYEQYF.